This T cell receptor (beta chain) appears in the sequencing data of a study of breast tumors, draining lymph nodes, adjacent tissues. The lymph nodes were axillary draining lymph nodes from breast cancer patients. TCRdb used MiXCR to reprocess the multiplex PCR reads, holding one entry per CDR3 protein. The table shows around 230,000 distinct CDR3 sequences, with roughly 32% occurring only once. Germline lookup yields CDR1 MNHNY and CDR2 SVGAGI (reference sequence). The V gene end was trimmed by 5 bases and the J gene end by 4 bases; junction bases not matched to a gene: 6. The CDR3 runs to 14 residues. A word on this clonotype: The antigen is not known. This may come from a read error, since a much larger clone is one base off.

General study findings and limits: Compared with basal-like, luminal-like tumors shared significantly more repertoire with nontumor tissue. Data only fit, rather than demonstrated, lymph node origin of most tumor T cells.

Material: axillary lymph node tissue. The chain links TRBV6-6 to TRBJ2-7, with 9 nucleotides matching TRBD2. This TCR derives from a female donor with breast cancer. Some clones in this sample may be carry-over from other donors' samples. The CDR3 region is CASSLSGSGYEQYF. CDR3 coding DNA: TGTGCCAGCAGTCTTAGCGGGAGCGGGTACGAGCAGTACTTC.